One sample yielded the 19 T cell receptor beta chains listed below, sequenced in a study of regulatory T cells in long-lasting Graves disease. The TCR beta library used iRepertoire HTBI primers with Arm-PCR amplification of CDR3. In TCRdb, the multiplex PCR reads were re-called with MiXCR into one record per CDR3 protein. The sample shows roughly 360,000 distinct CDR3 sequences, 12% of them seen only once. The time point denotes: newly diagnosed GD, antithyroid drugs for less than 3 months. PBMCs were the source of the RNA used for TCR sequencing. The same data also went into a second study, on T cells in Graves' hyperthyroidism and ophthalmopathy.

This sample comprised peripheral blood mononuclear cells (PBMCs), obtained at new diagnosis, from a patient treated with antithyroid drugs. The origin of the receptors is a young woman with Graves disease.

The chain recombines TRBV27 with TRBJ2-7, with D unclear. Trimming cost V 8 bases and J 5 bases, with 16 bases left between them. This CDR3 is built from 13 residues. Per the germline V gene, CDR1 is MNHEY and CDR2 is SMNVEV (reference sequence). In nucleotides, the CDR3 is TGTGCCAGCCGCGTCGATAGCCACCACGAGCAGTACTTC. As protein: CASRVDSHHEQYF.

This clonotype has at least ten counts. The V call is TRBV12-3 or TRBV12-4, the J call TRBJ1-3; 7 positions match TRBD1. The V gene end was trimmed by 6 bases and the J gene end by 4 bases; junction bases not matched to a gene: 9. The CDR3 extends over 15 amino acids. The CDR3 DNA is TGTGCCAGCAGGCACCTAGGACAGGACGGAAACACCATATATTTT. This translates into CASRHLGQDGNTIYF.

This clonotype was observed many times. This sequence joins TRBV5-8 and TRBJ2-3; 10 bases agree with TRBD2. V lost 3 bases and J lost 3; bases outside the gene matches: 4. CDR1 and CDR2 from the germline V gene are SGHTS and YDEGEE. The CDR3 has 15 residues. CDR3 sequence (DNA): TGTGCCAGCAGCTCTAGCGGGAGAAGGACAGATACGCAGTATTTT. Encoded protein: CASSSSGRRTDTQYF.

V is TRBV15 and J is TRBJ2-5; D not certain. The CDR3 extends over 12 amino acids. V was pared by 4 bases and J by 2 bases, with 5 bases between. Germline CDR1 and CDR2: LNHNV and YYDKDF (reference sequence). The CDR3 DNA reads as TGTGCCACCAGCATAGGTCAAGAGACCCAGTACTTC. Protein: CATSIGQETQYF. Full variable domain (missing parts from reference TRBV15 and TRBJ2-5): DAMVIQNPRYQVTQFGKPVTLSCSQTLNHNVMYWYQQKSSQAPKLLFHYYDKDFNNEADTPDNFQSRRPNTSFCFLDIRSPGLGDTAMYLCATSIGQETQYFGPGTRLLVL.

CDR3 nucleotides: TGCGCCAGCAGCCCAACAGGGTCTGGAAACACCATATATTTT. Translating gives CASSPTGSGNTIYF. V gene TRBV5-1 combines with J gene TRBJ1-3, with D perhaps matching TRBD1 (6 bases). CDR3 length: 14 residues. CDR1 is SGHRS, CDR2 YFSETQ, per germline. With 4 bases removed from V and 1 base from J, the gap between germline ends came to 9 bases. Complete variable domain (other parts from reference TRBV5-1 and TRBJ1-3): KAGVTQTPRYLIKTRGQQVTLSCSPISGHRSVSWYQQTPGQGLQFLFEYFSETQRNKGNFPGRFSGRQFSNSRSEMNVSTLELGDSALYLCASSPTGSGNTIYFGEGSWLTVV.

This clonotype was seen many times. This chain uses TRBV11-2 with TRBJ1-6, with 10 bases matching TRBD1. The germline gives CDR1 SGHAT, CDR2 FQNNGV. The CDR3 sequence is 16 residues long. The V segment lost 4 bases and the J segment 8 bases; nucleotides outside the gene matches: 8. The CDR3 sequence: CASSSPGDRGYSPLHF. The DNA for the CDR3 is TGTGCCAGCAGCTCACCCGGGGACAGGGGATATTCACCCCTCCACTTT.

This clonotype has just a few counts. The chain uses TRBV7-9 and TRBJ1-4; 7 bases are shared with TRBD1. The germline V gene encodes CDR1 SEHNR and CDR2 FQNEAQ (reference sequence). With 5 bases clipped from V and 5 bases from J, the junction kept 8 bases outside the gene matches. The CDR3 extends over 15 amino acids. The CDR3 nucleotides are TGTGCCAGCAGCCCACGGGACAGCAGAAATGAAAAACTGTTTTTT. This codes for CASSPRDSRNEKLFF.

The chain links TRBV11-1 to TRBJ1-4; D is unresolved. This CDR3 contains 15 residues. CDR1 is SGHAT and CDR2 is FQDESV in the germline V gene (reference sequence). The V gene lost 5 bases and the J gene lost 0 bases, with 10 bases spanning the gap. In DNA form, the CDR3 reads TGTGCCAGCAGCCTCCGGGGAGCAACTAATGAAAAACTGTTTTTT. Encoded protein: CASSLRGATNEKLFF.

The DNA for the CDR3 is TGTGCCAGCAGTTACTCGAAGATGGTAACCTATAATTCACCCCTCCACTTT. Translating it yields CASSYSKMVTYNSPLHF. The chain has TRBV6-5 and TRBJ1-6, with D uncertain. V lost 0 bases and J lost 2, with 11 bases in between. Germline CDR1 MNHEY, CDR2 SVGAGI. There are 17 residues in the CDR3.

The sample holds one count of this clonotype. One end of the junction does not line up with germline, which may come from a read error. This chain joins TRBV6-1 and TRBJ2-7, with D tentatively TRBD2 (6 bases). The CDR3 is 13 amino acids. Germline V gene data show CDR1 as MNHNS and CDR2 as SASEGT. The CDR3 here is CASSVLGGYEQYF. For the CDR3, the DNA is TGCGCCAGCTCCGTTTTGGGGGGCTACGAGCAGTACTTC.

The chain has TRBV5-6 and TRBJ1-5; 7 bases align to TRBD1. The germline gives CDR1 SGHDT, CDR2 YYEEEE. The V segment lost 2 bases and the J segment 3 bases; nucleotides outside the gene matches: 5. The CDR3 has 15 residues. The CDR3 DNA reads as TGTGCCAGCAGCTTATCGGGACAGCACAATCAGCCCCAGCATTTT. Amino acid sequence: CASSLSGQHNQPQHF.

This clonotype was seen repeatedly, ten times or more. This chain uses TRBV6-5 with TRBJ2-1; unclear D gene. The germline gives CDR1 MNHEY, CDR2 SVGAGI. The CDR3 totals 17 residues. V was clipped by 0 bases and J by 10 bases, with 22 bases between them. CDR3 residues: CASSYSIESYELWEQFF. The CDR3 region has the DNA TGTGCCAGCAGTTACTCGATCGAGTCTTACGAACTTTGGGAGCAGTTCTTC.

Details on this clonotype: This clone may be a read error of a much larger clone one base away. V and J are TRBV7-9 and TRBJ1-1; 7 nucleotides match TRBD1. Germline V gene lookup returns CDR1 SEHNR and CDR2 FQNEAQ (reference sequence). The CDR3 has 17 residues. The CDR3 nucleotides are TGTGCCAGCAGCGGAATCACCCGGGACAGCCGGAACGCTGAAGCTTTCTTT. This sequence encodes CASSGITRDSRNAEAFF.

This clonotype has ten or more counts. The chain uses TRBV28 and TRBJ2-7; D is possibly TRBD2 (5 bases). The V end was cut by 8 bases, the J end by 1 base, with 12 bases between. CDR3 length: 13 residues. In germline, CDR1 is MDHEN, CDR2 SYDVKM. As DNA, the CDR3 is TGTGCCAGCCGAGCGGAACCTTCCTACGAGCAGTACTTC. Protein product: CASRAEPSYEQYF.

This clonotype was recorded many times. The chain links TRBV15 to TRBJ1-1; unclear D gene. Trimming removed 0 bases at V and 2 bases at J, with 10 bases between. In germline, CDR1 is LNHNV, CDR2 YYDKDF (reference sequence). The CDR3 contains 15 residues. The CDR3 is CATSRDRYINTEAFF. The DNA for the CDR3 is TGTGCCACCAGCAGAGATAGGTACATCAACACTGAAGCTTTCTTT.

This chain joins TRBV20-1 and TRBJ1-2; 8 bases map to TRBD1. V lost 6 bases, J lost 3 bases, and 6 bases stayed unmatched. The CDR3 consists of 13 residues. Germline V gene lookup returns CDR1 DFQATT and CDR2 SNEGSKA (reference sequence). For the CDR3, the DNA is TGCAGTGCCGAGGACAGGGAGGACTATGGCTACACCTTC. This translates into CSAEDREDYGYTF.

The chain couples TRBV29-1 to TRBJ1-4; D is uncertain. Trimming pared 7 bases from V and 4 bases from J, leaving 13 bases between. The CDR3 loop spans 13 amino acids. Germline values: CDR1 SQVTM, CDR2 ANQGSEA. CDR3: CSASMEVNEKLFF. CDR3 nucleotides: TGCAGCGCGTCAATGGAGGTTAATGAAAAACTGTTTTTT.

The V call is TRBV6-1, the J call TRBJ2-7, with a possible D match to TRBD2 (6 bases). CDR1 is MNHNS and CDR2 is SASEGT in the germline V gene. The CDR3 length is 12 residues. The V end lost 10 bases, the J end lost 5 bases, and 15 bases lay between the germline ends. The CDR3 protein is CATRGREDEQYF. The CDR3 nucleotides are TGTGCCACCCGGGGGAGAGAGGACGAGCAGTACTTC.

V and J are TRBV20-1 and TRBJ1-3, with D perhaps matching TRBD1 (5 bases). Trimming pared 2 bases from V and 4 bases from J, leaving 18 bases between. Germline V lookup: CDR1 DFQATT, CDR2 SNEGSKA (reference sequence). The CDR3 extends over 16 amino acids. CDR3 bases: TGCAGTGCTAGACCTGGGGGTCTTTCACGGGGAAACACCATATATTTT. Its protein is CSARPGGLSRGNTIYF.